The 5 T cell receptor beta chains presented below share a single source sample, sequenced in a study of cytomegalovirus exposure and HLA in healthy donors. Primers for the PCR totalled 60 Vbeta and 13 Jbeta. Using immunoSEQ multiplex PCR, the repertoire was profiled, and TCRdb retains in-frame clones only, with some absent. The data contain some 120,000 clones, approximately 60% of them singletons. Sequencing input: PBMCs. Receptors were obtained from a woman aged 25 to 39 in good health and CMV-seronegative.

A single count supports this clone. CDR3 sequence reads: CASSNGLAGVNEQFF. The CDR3 DNA is TGTGCCAGCAGCAACGGACTAGCGGGAGTGAATGAGCAGTTCTTC. This chain links TRBV2 with TRBJ2-1, with 13 nucleotides matching TRBD2. V lost 6 bases to trimming and J lost 7 bases; unmatched junction nucleotides: 6. Germline lookup yields CDR1 SNHLY and CDR2 FYNNEI. The CDR3 is 15 residues long.

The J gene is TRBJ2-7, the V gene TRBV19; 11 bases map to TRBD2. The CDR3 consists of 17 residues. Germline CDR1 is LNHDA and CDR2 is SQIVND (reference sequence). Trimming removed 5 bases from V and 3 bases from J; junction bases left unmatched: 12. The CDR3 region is CASSRSGRGSSSYEQYF. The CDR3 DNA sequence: TGTGCCAGTAGTCGTAGCGGGAGGGGCTCATCTAGCTACGAGCAGTACTTC.

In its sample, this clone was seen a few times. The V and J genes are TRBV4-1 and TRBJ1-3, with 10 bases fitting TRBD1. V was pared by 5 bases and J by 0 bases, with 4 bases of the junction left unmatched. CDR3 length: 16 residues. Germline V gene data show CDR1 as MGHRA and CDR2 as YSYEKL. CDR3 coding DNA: TGCGCCAGCAGCAAAGGACAGGGGGTCTCTGGAAACACCATATATTTT. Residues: CASSKGQGVSGNTIYF.

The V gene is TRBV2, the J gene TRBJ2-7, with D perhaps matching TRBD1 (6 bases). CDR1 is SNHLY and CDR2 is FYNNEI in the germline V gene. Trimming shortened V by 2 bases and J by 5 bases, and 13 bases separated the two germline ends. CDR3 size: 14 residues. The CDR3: CASSEHRDGDEQYF. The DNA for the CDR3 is TGTGCCAGCAGTGAACACAGGGACGGTGACGAGCAGTACTTC. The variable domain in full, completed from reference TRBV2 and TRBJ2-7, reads EPEVTQTPSHQVTQMGQEVILRCVPISNHLYFYWYRQILGQKVEFLVSFYNNEISEKSEIFDDQFSVERPDGSNFTLKIRSTKLEDSAMYFCASSEHRDGDEQYFGPGTRLTVT.

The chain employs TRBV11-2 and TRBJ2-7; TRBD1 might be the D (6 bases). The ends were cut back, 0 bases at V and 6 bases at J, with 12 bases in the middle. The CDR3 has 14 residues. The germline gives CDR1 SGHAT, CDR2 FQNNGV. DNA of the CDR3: TGTGCCAGCAGCTTAGATGTCAGGGGCTTCGAGCAGTACTTC. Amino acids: CASSLDVRGFEQYF.